The 27 T cell receptor beta chains below were found in one sample sequenced in a study of T-cell reconstitution after alpha-beta-depleted transplantation in children. Unique molecular identifiers featured in how the TCRbeta library was prepared. Each CDR3 protein is one row after TCRdb ran MiXCR on the PCR reads. The sample includes 610,000 or so distinct CDR3 sequences, roughly 27% of them seen just once. Sequences were derived from PBMCs, sampled before TCRalphabeta/CD19-depleted stem cell transplant. The receptors shown here come from a boy under three years old with Wiskott-Aldrich syndrome, due to receive a stem cell transplant.

This clonotype was observed a few times. J is TRBJ1-2 and V is TRBV11-2; possibly TRBD1 for D (5 bases). Trimming took 1 base from V and 5 from J, leaving 11 bases between them. The CDR3 consists of 14 residues. The germline gives CDR1 SGHAT, CDR2 FQNNGV. The CDR3 nucleotides are TGTGCCAGCAGCTTAGCTATGGCAGGGTATGGCTACACCTTC. This sequence encodes CASSLAMAGYGYTF. The full variable domain, completed using reference TRBV11-2 and TRBJ1-2, is EAGVAQSPRYKIIEKRQSVAFWCNPISGHATLYWYQQILGQGPKLLIQFQNNGVVDDSQLPKDRFSAERLKGVDSTLKIQPAKLEDSAVYLCASSLAMAGYGYTFGSGTRLTVV.

The chain joins TRBV15 to TRBJ2-7; D may be TRBD2 (5 bases). V lost 0 bases, J lost 4 bases, and 19 bases lay in between. The germline V gene encodes CDR1 LNHNV and CDR2 YYDKDF (reference sequence). The CDR3 is made up of 17 amino acids. The chain's CDR3 is CATSREPSRWVLYEQYF. The CDR3, as DNA: TGTGCCACCAGCAGAGAGCCTAGCCGGTGGGTACTTTACGAGCAGTACTTC.

The gene calls are TRBV6-1 and TRBJ1-1; 7 bases map to TRBD1. The CDR3 runs 14 residues. V gave up 4 bases and J gave up 1 base; unmatched junction bases: 3. The V gene's germline CDR1 is MNHNS and CDR2 SASEGT. The CDR3 nucleotides are TGTGCCAGCAGTGGACGGACAGGGAACACTGAAGCTTTCTTT. It encodes CASSGRTGNTEAFF.

This chain links TRBV5-5 with TRBJ2-7; D possibly matches TRBD1 or TRBD2 (5 bases each). Trimming left V 1 base short and J 6 bases short, with 11 bases between. The germline V gene encodes CDR1 SGHKS and CDR2 YYEKEE (reference sequence). The CDR3 has 13 residues. CDR3 sequence reads: CASSLMGVGEQYF. DNA of the CDR3: TGTGCCAGCAGCTTGATGGGGGTCGGCGAGCAGTACTTC.

The gene calls are TRBV6-1 and TRBJ2-3; D call uncertain. The CDR3 covers 13 residues. Trimming took 7 bases from V and 1 from J, leaving 9 bases between them. Germline CDR1 is MNHNS and CDR2 is SASEGT. The CDR3 here is CASTNPGTDTQYF. The CDR3 bases are TGTGCCAGCACAAATCCTGGCACAGATACGCAGTATTTT.

The V and J genes are TRBV5-5 and TRBJ2-7, with D perhaps given as TRBD1 or TRBD2 (5 bases each). The germline V gene has CDR1 SGHKS and CDR2 YYEKEE (reference sequence). This CDR3 is built from 17 residues. Trimming removed 1 base from V and 2 bases from J, with 19 bases in between. CDR3 sequence: CASSLFPGASYPYEQYF. The CDR3 nucleotides are TGTGCCAGCAGCTTGTTTCCCGGGGCCAGCTATCCCTACGAGCAGTACTTC. The full variable domain, completed using reference TRBV5-5 and TRBJ2-7, is DAGVTQSPTHLIKTRGQQVTLRCSPISGHKSVSWYQQVLGQGPQFIFQYYEKEERGRGNFPDRFSARQFPNYSSELNVNALLLGDSALYLCASSLFPGASYPYEQYFGPGTRLTVT.

This clonotype was detected many times. At one end the junction does not follow the germline gene, possibly because of a read error. V is TRBV7-3 and J is TRBJ2-1; perhaps TRBD1 as D (5 bases). The CDR3 covers 14 residues. Per the germline V gene, CDR1 is SGHTA and CDR2 is FQGTGA. CDR3 amino acids: CASSLTGTYNEQFF. Here the CDR3 DNA reads TGTGCCAGCAGCCTAACAGGAACCTACAATGAGCAGTTCTTC.

This clonotype was counted a few times. The chain joins TRBV4-2 to TRBJ2-7; D might be TRBD1 (6 bases). V was shortened by 4 bases and J by 5 bases, with 18 bases between the two germline ends. The CDR3 has 15 amino acids. The germline CDR1 and CDR2 sequences are LGHNA and YNFKEQ. The CDR3 loop reads CASSRGTLVGDEQYF. DNA of the CDR3: TGTGCCAGCAGCCGTGGGACACTGGTTGGGGACGAGCAGTACTTC.

CDR3 in DNA: TGTGCCAGCAGCTTGGTGAACCAAGAGACCCAGTACTTC. Translated: CASSLVNQETQYF. The V call is TRBV5-6, the J call TRBJ2-5; D call uncertain. The germline gives CDR1 SGHDT, CDR2 YYEEEE. The CDR3 has 13 amino acids. V was trimmed by 0 bases and J by 0 bases, leaving 3 bases between them. Using reference TRBV5-6 and TRBJ2-5 for the parts outside the CDR3, the full variable domain is DAGVTQSPTHLIKTRGQQVTLRCSPKSGHDTVSWYQQALGQGPQFIFQYYEEEERQRGNFPDRFSGHQFPNYSSELNVNALLLGDSALYLCASSLVNQETQYFGPGTRLLVL.

This clonotype was seen a single time. Mismatch with germline at one junction end may stem from a read error. The rearrangement uses TRBV20-1 and TRBJ2-5, with TRBD2 as a possible D gene (5 bases). From germline, CDR1 is DFQATT and CDR2 SNEGSKA (reference sequence). CDR3 size: 16 residues. CDR3 residues: CCARGSPAQGRETQYF. Written as DNA, the CDR3 is TGCTGTGCTAGAGGGAGTCCGGCTCAAGGAAGGGAGACCCAGTACTTC.

Notes on this clonotype: The junction does not match germline at one end; this may be a read error. The chain links TRBV7-2 to TRBJ2-5, with D maybe TRBD2 (6 bases). This CDR3 has 15 residues. Per germline, CDR1 SGHTA and CDR2 FQGNSA. CDR3 residues: CAGSLALGGSKTQYF. Written as DNA, the CDR3 is TGTGCCGGCAGCTTAGCCCTTGGGGGGAGTAAGACCCAGTACTTC.

CDR3 DNA: TGCGCCAGCAGCTTCAACACGGGGGGGGATCAGCCCCAGCATTTT. Its translation is CASSFNTGGDQPQHF. The chain couples TRBV5-1 to TRBJ1-5, with D possibly matching TRBD1 (5 bases). Deletions cut 2 bases from V and 5 bases from J, with 14 bases between. The CDR3 contains 15 residues. The V gene's germline CDR1 is SGHRS and CDR2 YFSETQ.

V and J are TRBV7-8 and TRBJ2-3; 8 nucleotides align to TRBD2. J was trimmed by 0 bases and V by 0 bases; bases with no gene match: 5. Per germline, CDR1 SGHVS and CDR2 FQNEAQ. The CDR3 is 17 amino acids. In DNA form, the CDR3 reads TGTGCCAGCAGCTTAGCTCATACTAGCGGTAGCACAGATACGCAGTATTTT. Encoded protein: CASSLAHTSGSTDTQYF.

This rearrangement joins TRBV5-1 to TRBJ2-7; D gene ambiguous. Trimming left V 4 bases short and J 3 bases short, with 14 bases between. This CDR3 has 14 residues. Germline V CDR1 and CDR2: SGHRS, YFSETQ. The CDR3 region is CASSRSDTLYEQYF. The CDR3 DNA sequence: TGCGCCAGCAGCCGGAGTGACACCCTCTACGAGCAGTACTTC.

The chain links TRBV7-7 to TRBJ2-5; TRBD2 matches 9 bases. This CDR3 has 15 residues. V lost 1 base, J lost 4 bases, and 4 bases stayed unmatched. Germline CDR1 SSHAT, CDR2 FNYEAQ (reference sequence). CDR3 sequence reads: CASSLGLAVVETQYF. As DNA, the CDR3 is TGTGCCAGCAGCTTAGGACTAGCGGTTGTAGAGACCCAGTACTTC.

This clonotype has a handful of counts. V is TRBV7-6 and J is TRBJ1-6; no firm D call. The CDR3 spans 16 residues. In germline, CDR1 is SGHVS, CDR2 FNYEAQ. V was pared by 1 base and J by 5 bases, with 12 bases between. The CDR3 loop is CASSLGRAGNNSPLHF. The DNA for the CDR3 is TGTGCCAGCAGCTTAGGACGGGCAGGAAATAATTCACCCCTCCACTTT.

The chain recombines TRBV5-1 with TRBJ2-5; D not resolved. The V gene's germline CDR1 is SGHRS and CDR2 YFSETQ. Trimming took 0 bases from V and 4 from J, leaving 7 bases between them. This CDR3 spans 13 amino acids. The CDR3 bases are TGCGCCAGCAGCTTGGGTGTATCAGAGACCCAGTACTTC. Residues: CASSLGVSETQYF.

V is TRBV12-3 or TRBV12-4 and J is TRBJ1-3; unclear D gene. Between the trimmed V and J ends, which lost 8 bases and 0 bases, there was a span of 14 bases. CDR3 length equals 15 residues. The CDR3 coding sequence is TGTGCCAGCGCGGAACTGGTACTCTCTGGAAACACCATATATTTT. The encoded protein is CASAELVLSGNTIYF.

The gene calls are TRBV5-1 and TRBJ2-7, with 10 bases aligning to TRBD1. Germline CDR1 reads SGHRS; CDR2 reads YFSETQ. The CDR3 consists of 16 residues. V was clipped by 4 bases and J by 3 bases; unmatched bases: 10. DNA of the CDR3: TGCGCCAGCAGCCTAACTCCGGGACAGGGGATCTACGAGCAGTACTTC. Translation: CASSLTPGQGIYEQYF.

This chain joins TRBV5-1 and TRBJ2-7; the D gene is possibly TRBD2 (6 bases). The germline gives CDR1 SGHRS, CDR2 YFSETQ. The CDR3 loop spans 13 amino acids. The V and J ends lost 3 bases and 3 bases respectively, with 10 bases between them. The CDR3 is CASSWDFYYEQYF. Here the CDR3 DNA reads TGCGCCAGCAGCTGGGACTTTTACTACGAGCAGTACTTC.

This clonotype showed up just a few times. The chain couples TRBV28 to TRBJ2-3; 9 bases line up with TRBD2. The CDR3 has 18 residues. Germline lookup yields CDR1 MDHEN and CDR2 SYDVKM. The V and J ends lost 0 bases and 2 bases, in that order; junction bases with no gene match: 9. The chain's CDR3 is CASSLWGSGRRSTDTQYF. CDR3 bases: TGTGCCAGCAGTTTATGGGGGAGCGGGAGGCGTTCCACAGATACGCAGTATTTT.

This clonotype has just a few counts. The genes are TRBV20-1 and TRBJ2-1; TRBD2 matches at 13 bases. The V segment lost 5 bases and the J segment 8 bases; nucleotides outside the gene matches: 6. Germline V gene data show CDR1 as DFQATT and CDR2 as SNEGSKA (reference sequence). The CDR3 runs 14 residues. CDR3: CSAFTSGRADEQFF. The CDR3 DNA follows: TGCAGTGCTTTTACTAGCGGGAGGGCCGATGAGCAGTTCTTC.

This clonotype was counted a few times. CDR3 bases: TGTGCCAGTAAAATGCGAGGGGCCGGCCCTGAAGCTTTCTTT. This encodes CASKMRGAGPEAFF. This chain links TRBV19 with TRBJ1-1; D is perhaps TRBD1 (5 bases). Germline CDR1 is LNHDA and CDR2 is SQIVND (reference sequence). This CDR3 comprises 14 residues. Trimming pared 7 bases from V and 6 bases from J, leaving 18 bases between. Full variable domain (outside the CDR3, taken from reference TRBV19 and TRBJ1-1): DGGITQSPKYLFRKEGQNVTLSCEQNLNHDAMYWYRQDPGQGLRLIYYSQIVNDFQKGDIAEGYSVSREKKESFPLTVTSAQKNPTAFYLCASKMRGAGPEAFFGQGTRLTVV.

This chain joins TRBV5-1 and TRBJ2-7; D assignment may be TRBD1 or TRBD2 (5 bases each). Germline V gene lookup returns CDR1 SGHRS and CDR2 YFSETQ. This CDR3 is 16 amino acids long. V dropped 4 bases and J dropped 4 bases, with 21 bases sitting between them. The CDR3 spells CASSKRDAVSGYEQYF. The CDR3, as DNA: TGCGCCAGCAGCAAACGGGACGCCGTTTCTGGTTACGAGCAGTACTTC.

The J gene is TRBJ1-5, the V gene TRBV7-6; D remains unclear. This CDR3 has 16 residues. Looked up from germline, CDR1 is SGHVS and CDR2 is FNYEAQ. Between the trimmed V and J ends, which lost 0 bases and 1 base, there was a span of 10 bases. This CDR3 reads CASSLARGPSNQPQHF. The DNA for the CDR3 is TGTGCCAGCAGCTTAGCGCGGGGTCCGAGCAATCAGCCCCAGCATTTT.

This clonotype was found a few times. The rearrangement uses TRBV12-3 or TRBV12-4 and TRBJ1-5; unclear D gene. This CDR3 region has 11 residues. V was shortened by 10 bases and J by 3 bases, with 7 bases between the two germline ends. The CDR3 sequence: CATGFNQPQHF. The CDR3 bases are TGTGCCACAGGATTCAATCAGCCCCAGCATTTT.

The genes are TRBV11-2 and TRBJ2-1; 7 nucleotides align to TRBD1. Looked up from germline, CDR1 is SGHAT and CDR2 is FQNNGV. The ends lost 3 bases at V and 7 bases at J; junction bases unmatched: 3. The length of the CDR3 is 13 residues. For the CDR3, the DNA is TGTGCCAGCAGCTTCACAGGGGAGAATGAGCAGTTCTTC. Translation: CASSFTGENEQFF.